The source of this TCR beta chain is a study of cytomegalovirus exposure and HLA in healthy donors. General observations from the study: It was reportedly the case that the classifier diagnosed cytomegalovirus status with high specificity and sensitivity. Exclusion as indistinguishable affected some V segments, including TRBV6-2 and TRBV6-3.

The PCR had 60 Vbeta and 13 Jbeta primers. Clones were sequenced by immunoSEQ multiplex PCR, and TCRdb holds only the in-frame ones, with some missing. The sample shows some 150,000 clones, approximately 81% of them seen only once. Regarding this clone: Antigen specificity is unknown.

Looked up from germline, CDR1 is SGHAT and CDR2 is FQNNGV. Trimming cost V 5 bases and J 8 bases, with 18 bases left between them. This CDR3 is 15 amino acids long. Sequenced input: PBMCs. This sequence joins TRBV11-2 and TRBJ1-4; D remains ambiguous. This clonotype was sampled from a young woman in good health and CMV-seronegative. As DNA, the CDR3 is TGTGCCAGCAGCCCCGCGCGGCCCCCTGGAGAAAAACTGTTTTTT. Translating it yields CASSPARPPGEKLFF. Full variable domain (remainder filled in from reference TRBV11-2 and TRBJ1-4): EAGVAQSPRYKIIEKRQSVAFWCNPISGHATLYWYQQILGQGPKLLIQFQNNGVVDDSQLPKDRFSAERLKGVDSTLKIQPAKLEDSAVYLCASSPARPPGEKLFFGSGTQLSVL.